The TCR beta chain under discussion was sequenced for a study of blood T cell repertoires in COVID-19. Study context: Spain, Italy and the United States supplied samples that represented acute and convalescent COVID-19. T cells, B-cell-depleted T cells, or PBMCs provided the cDNA or gDNA that served as material.

Per the study methods: Amplification of reference gene primers was used by the study to estimate nucleated cell counts. The method was immunoSEQ multiplex PCR; TCRdb's version includes in-frame clones alone and lacks a portion of them. V, J and clone size reflect that table, while D and trimming were determined from the DNA. The sample comprises about 250,000 clones, less than 85% of which are singletons, and 4.5% to 6% rests with the top ten. Trimming removed 1 base at V and 4 bases at J, with 11 bases between. CDR1 and CDR2 (germline): SGHDN, FVKESK. The CDR3 covers 15 residues. The TCR originated in an elderly woman with active or convalescent COVID-19. The gene calls are TRBV14 and TRBJ2-1; no clear D gene. Sequenced: peripheral blood. Here the CDR3 DNA reads TGTGCCAGCAGCCAAGGCGAGCTTGTTTACAATGAGCAGTTCTTC. Translation: CASSQGELVYNEQFF.